Detailed here is one TCR beta chain. The sample originates from a study of blood T cell repertoires in COVID-19. Across the study: Donors in the United States, Italy and Spain gave samples during acute or convalescent COVID-19. Sample material is recorded as cDNA or gDNA derived from T cells, B-cell-depleted T cells, or PBMCs.

There are 15 residues in the CDR3. CDR1 and CDR2 (germline): MNHNY, SVGAGI (reference sequence). J lost 4 bases, V lost 1 base, and 3 bases had no gene match. Sequencing used immunoSEQ multiplex PCR; TCRdb keeps in-frame clones, though not all of them. The sample has about 150,000 clones; 81% are singletons. The rearrangement joins TRBV6-6 to TRBJ1-4; 7 nucleotides agree with TRBD1. The specimen was peripheral blood. This sequence originates from a woman in her sixties with active or convalescent COVID-19. The CDR3: CASSYFGTDNEKLFF. The CDR3 coding sequence is TGTGCCAGCAGTTACTTTGGGACAGATAATGAAAAACTGTTTTTT.